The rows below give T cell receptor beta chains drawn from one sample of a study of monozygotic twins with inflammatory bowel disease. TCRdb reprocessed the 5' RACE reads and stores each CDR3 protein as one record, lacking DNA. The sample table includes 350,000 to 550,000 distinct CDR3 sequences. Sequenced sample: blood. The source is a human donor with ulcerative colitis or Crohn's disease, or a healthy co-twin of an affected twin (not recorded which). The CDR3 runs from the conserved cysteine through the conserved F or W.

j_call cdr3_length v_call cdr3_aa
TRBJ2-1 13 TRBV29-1 CSVKAGRYNEQFF
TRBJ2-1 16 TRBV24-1 CATSDPGLAGYNEQFF
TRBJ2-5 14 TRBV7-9 CASSLGGGTETQYF
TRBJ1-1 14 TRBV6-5 CASSYIGVNTEAFF
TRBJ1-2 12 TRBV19 CASNDRIYGYTF
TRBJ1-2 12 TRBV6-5 CASSPSLGGYTF
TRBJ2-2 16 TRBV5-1 CASSLVSGVNTGELFF
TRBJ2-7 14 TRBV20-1 CSAKPSGQSYEQYF
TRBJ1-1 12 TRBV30 CASLDQGTEAFF
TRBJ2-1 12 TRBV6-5 CASRSWESEQFF
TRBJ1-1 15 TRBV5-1 CASSFRPLDGNEAFF
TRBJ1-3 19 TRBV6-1 CASSEFGRTGIPGGNTIYF
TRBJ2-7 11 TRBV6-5 CASSTGHEQYF
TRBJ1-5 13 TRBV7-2 CASSRESNQPQHF
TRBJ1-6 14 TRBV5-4 CASSFRDRYSPLHF
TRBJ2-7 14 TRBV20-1 CSAEGQGVSYEQYF
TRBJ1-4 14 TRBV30 CAWTGISTNEKLFF
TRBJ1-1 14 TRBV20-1 CSASGREGFVEAFF
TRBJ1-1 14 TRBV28 CASSYRQLNTEAFF
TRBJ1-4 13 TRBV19 CASSIAPGEKLFF
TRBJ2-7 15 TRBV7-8 CASSSDPSGLDEQYF
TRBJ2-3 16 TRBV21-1 CASSNLAVASTDTQYF
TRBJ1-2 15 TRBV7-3 CASSLTGTARDGYTF
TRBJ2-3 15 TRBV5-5 CASSFRGGPTDTQYF
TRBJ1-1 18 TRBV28 CASTMLYRGVLMNTEAFF
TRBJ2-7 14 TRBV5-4 CASSFISGTNEQYF
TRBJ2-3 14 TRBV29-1 CSVDWRGGTDTQYF
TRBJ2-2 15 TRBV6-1 CASLGQGAGTGELFF
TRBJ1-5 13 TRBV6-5 CASSYRGIEPQHF
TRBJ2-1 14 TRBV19 CATGEAGMFDEQFF
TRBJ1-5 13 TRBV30 CAWSRFVNQPQHF
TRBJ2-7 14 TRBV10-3 CAISRDSGGYEQYF
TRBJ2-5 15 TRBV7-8 CASSLGTGVRETQYF
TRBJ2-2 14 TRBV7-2 CASRTTQFTGELFF
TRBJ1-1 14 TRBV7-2 CASSLADRSTEAFF
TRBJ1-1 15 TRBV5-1 CASSPRTGENTEAFF
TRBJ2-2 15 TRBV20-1 CSARDRSRGVGELFF
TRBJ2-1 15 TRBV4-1 CASSQVRGSYNEQFF
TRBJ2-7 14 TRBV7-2 CASSLGLGSHEQYF
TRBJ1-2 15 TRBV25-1 CASSEPGRGYYGYTF
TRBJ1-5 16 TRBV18 CASSPPGGNSNQPQHF
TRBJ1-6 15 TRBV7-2 CASSLVRVVNSPLHF